This T cell receptor beta chain was profiled in a study of graft-versus-host responses after intestinal transplantation. Only in-frame clones appear in the TCRdb table, and some are missing; sequencing was by immunoSEQ multiplex PCR. This table holds 100,000 to 120,000 clones, roughly 93% found once. In regard to this clone: The antigen remains unidentified. The same CDR3 can be traced to other DNA sequences in this sample.

Findings of the study overall: Early post-transplant HvG declines were associated with peak circulating GvH clone levels.

From germline, CDR1 is LNHDA and CDR2 SQIVND (reference sequence). The CDR3 has 14 amino acids. V gave up 5 bases and J gave up 2 bases; unmatched junction bases: 5. This chain links TRBV19 with TRBJ2-7; 8 bases are shared with TRBD2. This clonotype was obtained from a human donor who received an intestinal transplant. The source was unstimulated CD8+ T cells sorted from spleen or lymph node cells, collected before intestinal transplant. The CDR3 DNA reads as TGTGCCAGTAGTTGGGCGGGAGGCACCTACGAGCAGTACTTC. It codes for CASSWAGGTYEQYF.